The subject of this entry is one T cell receptor (beta chain). Its antigen remains unknown. The source of the sample is a study of shared clonotypes between healthy human individuals. Only CD45RO-negative cells positively selected for CCR7 counted as naive CD8 cells, so terminally differentiated effector memory CD45RA+ cells were excluded. Overall study results and limits: Across a few donors, naive CD4 shared about 5%, naive CD8 under 4%, memory CD4 more than 2%, memory CD8 about 0.38%. Blood was the sole source, and tissue repertoires probably differ. Donor clonotype sharing was expected to depend on sequencing depth.

In the original processing: Owing to the provision of junction-only sequences devoid of quality scores by immunoSEQ, filtering differed. Repertoires were generated with immunoSEQ multiplex PCR, while TCRdb's copy carries only in-frame clones and drops some. For V, J and clone size, that table is used; D and trimming come from the DNA. The sample records about 680,000 clones, around 90% being singletons. This clonotype was obtained from a man aged 25 to 40 in good health. Sequenced sample: naive CD8+ T cells sorted from blood.

CDR3 sequence reads: CASSLVDGFVEQYF. CDR3 sequence (DNA): TGTGCCAGCAGCTTGGTAGACGGATTTGTGGAGCAGTACTTC. The chain is built from TRBV5-8 and TRBJ2-7; no clear D gene. This CDR3 comprises 14 residues. V was pared by 0 bases and J by 7 bases, with 14 bases between. Germline CDR1 SGHTS, CDR2 YDEGEE.